Presented here are 7 T cell receptor beta chains from one specimen sequenced in a study of cytomegalovirus exposure and HLA in healthy donors. Measured with immunoSEQ multiplex PCR; TCRdb has only the in-frame clones, and not every one. The sample consists of 100,000 to 150,000 clones, around 94% of them appearing once. Sequenced sample: PBMCs. The receptors here all came from a woman aged 18-30 years in good health and CMV-seronegative.

J is TRBJ2-2 and V is TRBV5-1; TRBD2 is a possible D gene (6 bases). V was pared by 3 bases and J by 2 bases, with 11 bases between. The CDR3 has 15 residues. Germline V lookup: CDR1 SGHRS, CDR2 YFSETQ. The CDR3 spells CASSWGDGNTGELFF. CDR3 in DNA: TGCGCCAGCAGCTGGGGGGACGGAAACACCGGGGAGCTGTTTTTT.

This sequence joins TRBV5-4 and TRBJ2-3; 7 bases map to TRBD2. The CDR3 sequence is 17 residues long. The germline V gene has CDR1 SGHNT and CDR2 YYREEE (reference sequence). V lost 4 bases, J lost 1 base, and 12 bases stayed unmatched. CDR3 sequence (DNA): TGTGCCAGCAGCATTTCGCGGGGGTTCTTAGGCACAGATACGCAGTATTTT. Its protein is CASSISRGFLGTDTQYF.

This rearrangement joins TRBV5-6 to TRBJ2-7, with 7 bases that match TRBD1. The trim removed 4 bases at V and 2 bases at J, leaving 9 bases unmatched. The germline V gene has CDR1 SGHDT and CDR2 YYEEEE. This CDR3 spans 15 amino acids. This chain's CDR3 is CASSPRWDSAYEQYF. Written as DNA, the CDR3 is TGTGCCAGCAGCCCAAGGTGGGACAGCGCCTACGAGCAGTACTTC.

This clone appeared once. The rearrangement uses TRBV27 and TRBJ1-3; the D is unclear. V lost 5 bases and J 2 bases, leaving 13 bases between the germline ends. Germline V gene data show CDR1 as MNHEY and CDR2 as SMNVEV (reference sequence). The CDR3 is 15 amino acids. CDR3 amino acids: CASSPSRGAGNTIYF. The CDR3 coding sequence is TGTGCCAGCAGTCCATCAAGAGGCGCTGGAAACACCATATATTTT.

The chain joins TRBV7-9 to TRBJ2-5; TRBD1 matches at 9 bases. Per the germline V gene, CDR1 is SEHNR and CDR2 is FQNEAQ (reference sequence). The CDR3 consists of 14 residues. Unmatched junction bases numbered 6, after V lost 5 bases and J lost 5 bases. This chain's CDR3 is CASSLGQGYETQYF. CDR3 DNA sequence: TGTGCCAGCAGCCTCGGACAGGGGTATGAGACCCAGTACTTC.

The chain combines TRBV28 with TRBJ2-7; possible D gene TRBD2, 8 bases. Deletions cut 7 bases from V and 3 bases from J, with 19 bases between. The length of the CDR3 is 15 residues. Germline CDR1 is MDHEN and CDR2 is SYDVKM. The CDR3 region is CASIQGVAGYYEQYF. The CDR3, as DNA: TGTGCCAGCATCCAGGGGGTAGCGGGGTACTACGAGCAGTACTTC. Full variable domain (outside the CDR3, taken from reference TRBV28 and TRBJ2-7): DVKVTQSSRYLVKRTGEKVFLECVQDMDHENMFWYRQDPGLGLRLIYFSYDVKMKEKGDIPEGYSVSREKKERFSLILESASTNQTSMYLCASIQGVAGYYEQYFGPGTRLTVT.

The gene calls are TRBV27 and TRBJ2-5; a weak D match, TRBD1 (5 bases). V was shortened by 3 bases and J by 4 bases, with 18 bases between the two germline ends. The CDR3 contains 16 residues. Germline CDR1 is MNHEY and CDR2 is SMNVEV (reference sequence). The CDR3 coding sequence is TGTGCCAGCAGTTTTCGCGCGCGCGAAAGGGGAGAGACCCAGTACTTC. It codes for CASSFRARERGETQYF.